This record concerns one T cell receptor (beta chain) sequence. The V gene's germline CDR1 is GTSNPN and CDR2 SVGIG (reference sequence). This CDR3 region has 12 residues. Trimming removed 0 bases from V and 6 bases from J, with 8 bases in between. The data belong to a study of technical replicates of blood from a few donors. Assay: immunoSEQ multiplex PCR; the TCRdb copy retains only in-frame clones and omits some. In the table there are 14,000 or so clones, 80% to 85% of which are singletons. The sequence was collected from a human donor in good health. Sequencing was carried out using PBMCs. The chain joins TRBV30 to TRBJ1-2, with D perhaps TRBD1 (5 bases). The CDR3 region is CAWSVRGNGYTF. CDR3 DNA: TGTGCCTGGAGTGTACGGGGGAATGGCTACACCTTC.